This T cell receptor (beta chain) derives from a study of CD8 T cells in Susac syndrome. Study results and caveats: In TEMRA cells and active patients, CD8+ clonal expansion in Susac reached its peak.

Concerning this clonotype: Its antigen is unidentified.

After extraction with the RNeasy kit, about 0.45 to 1 ug of the RNA was reverse transcribed using random hexamers. TCRdb called the immunoSEQ multiplex PCR reads again in MiXCR, with one record for every CDR3 protein. The sample holds around 80,000 distinct CDR3 sequences, 90% to 97% seen once. Germline loops: CDR1 LGHNA, CDR2 YSLEER. V lost 3 bases and J lost 11, with 10 bases in between. There are 11 residues in the CDR3. The specimen sequenced was CD8+ T cells from PBMCs. This TCR was sampled from a human donor with Susac syndrome. This chain joins TRBV4-3 and TRBJ1-1, with D possibly matching TRBD1 (5 bases). CDR3 coding DNA: TGCGCCAGCAGCCAGGGGGGTTATGCTTTCTTT. As protein: CASSQGGYAFF.